This T cell receptor beta chain derives from a study of esophageal squamous cell carcinoma under preoperative chemotherapy. Study context: Samples included peripheral blood T cells as well as tumor-infiltrating lymphocytes.

In TCRdb, the PCR reads were re-called with MiXCR into one record per CDR3 protein. The sample lists 15,000 to 20,000 distinct CDR3 sequences; 40% to 50% were seen once. Time point indicated: before preoperative PTX-NDP chemotherapy. Patients received paclitaxel-nedaplatin as preoperative chemotherapy before surgery. With regard to this clonotype: What it recognizes is unknown.

Regarding the study as a whole: Abundant clones tended to shrink rather than expand after paclitaxel-nedaplatin. Tumor-infiltrating lymphocytes showed no significant post-chemotherapy TCR diversity increase, unlike peripheral T cells.

V was shortened by 5 bases and J by 0 bases, with 5 bases between the two germline ends. The CDR3 runs to 13 residues. Germline V lookup: CDR1 MNHEY, CDR2 SMNVEV (reference sequence). The chain uses TRBV27 and TRBJ2-1; no clear D gene. The clonotype comes from a human donor with esophageal squamous cell carcinoma. The donor label of this sample is uncertain. Sample collection was performed from a patient given preoperative chemotherapy. CDR3 sequence: CASSRPSYNEQFF. The DNA for the CDR3 is TGTGCCAGCAGTAGACCCTCCTACAATGAGCAGTTCTTC.